This T cell receptor (beta chain) is drawn from a study of cytomegalovirus exposure and HLA in healthy donors. Notes on the study in general: It was reported that TCR beta sequences correctly inferred the HLA-A and HLA-B alleles for most subjects. Further analysis, carried out later, found HLA-associated TCR beta chains more clonally expanded than equally common other chains. Both high specificity and high sensitivity reportedly marked the classifier's diagnosis of cytomegalovirus status.

The CDR3 length is 14 residues. J gave up 7 bases and V 0 bases, and 4 bases lay outside the gene matches. Germline CDR1 reads MNHNS; CDR2 reads SASEGT. A multiplex PCR was run with 60 Vbeta primers and 13 Jbeta primers. Sequencing was performed with immunoSEQ multiplex PCR; in TCRdb, only in-frame clones are kept and a portion is missing. The table shows about 120,000 clones, with more than 65% occurring only once. As regards this clone: Its antigen is as yet unknown.

The source is a human donor in good health. Input material: PBMCs. The rearrangement uses TRBV6-1 and TRBJ1-2; 8 nucleotides agree with TRBD1. The CDR3 DNA reads TGTGCCAGCAGTGAAGCGGCAGGGGGCTCTGGCTACACCTTC. It codes for CASSEAAGGSGYTF.